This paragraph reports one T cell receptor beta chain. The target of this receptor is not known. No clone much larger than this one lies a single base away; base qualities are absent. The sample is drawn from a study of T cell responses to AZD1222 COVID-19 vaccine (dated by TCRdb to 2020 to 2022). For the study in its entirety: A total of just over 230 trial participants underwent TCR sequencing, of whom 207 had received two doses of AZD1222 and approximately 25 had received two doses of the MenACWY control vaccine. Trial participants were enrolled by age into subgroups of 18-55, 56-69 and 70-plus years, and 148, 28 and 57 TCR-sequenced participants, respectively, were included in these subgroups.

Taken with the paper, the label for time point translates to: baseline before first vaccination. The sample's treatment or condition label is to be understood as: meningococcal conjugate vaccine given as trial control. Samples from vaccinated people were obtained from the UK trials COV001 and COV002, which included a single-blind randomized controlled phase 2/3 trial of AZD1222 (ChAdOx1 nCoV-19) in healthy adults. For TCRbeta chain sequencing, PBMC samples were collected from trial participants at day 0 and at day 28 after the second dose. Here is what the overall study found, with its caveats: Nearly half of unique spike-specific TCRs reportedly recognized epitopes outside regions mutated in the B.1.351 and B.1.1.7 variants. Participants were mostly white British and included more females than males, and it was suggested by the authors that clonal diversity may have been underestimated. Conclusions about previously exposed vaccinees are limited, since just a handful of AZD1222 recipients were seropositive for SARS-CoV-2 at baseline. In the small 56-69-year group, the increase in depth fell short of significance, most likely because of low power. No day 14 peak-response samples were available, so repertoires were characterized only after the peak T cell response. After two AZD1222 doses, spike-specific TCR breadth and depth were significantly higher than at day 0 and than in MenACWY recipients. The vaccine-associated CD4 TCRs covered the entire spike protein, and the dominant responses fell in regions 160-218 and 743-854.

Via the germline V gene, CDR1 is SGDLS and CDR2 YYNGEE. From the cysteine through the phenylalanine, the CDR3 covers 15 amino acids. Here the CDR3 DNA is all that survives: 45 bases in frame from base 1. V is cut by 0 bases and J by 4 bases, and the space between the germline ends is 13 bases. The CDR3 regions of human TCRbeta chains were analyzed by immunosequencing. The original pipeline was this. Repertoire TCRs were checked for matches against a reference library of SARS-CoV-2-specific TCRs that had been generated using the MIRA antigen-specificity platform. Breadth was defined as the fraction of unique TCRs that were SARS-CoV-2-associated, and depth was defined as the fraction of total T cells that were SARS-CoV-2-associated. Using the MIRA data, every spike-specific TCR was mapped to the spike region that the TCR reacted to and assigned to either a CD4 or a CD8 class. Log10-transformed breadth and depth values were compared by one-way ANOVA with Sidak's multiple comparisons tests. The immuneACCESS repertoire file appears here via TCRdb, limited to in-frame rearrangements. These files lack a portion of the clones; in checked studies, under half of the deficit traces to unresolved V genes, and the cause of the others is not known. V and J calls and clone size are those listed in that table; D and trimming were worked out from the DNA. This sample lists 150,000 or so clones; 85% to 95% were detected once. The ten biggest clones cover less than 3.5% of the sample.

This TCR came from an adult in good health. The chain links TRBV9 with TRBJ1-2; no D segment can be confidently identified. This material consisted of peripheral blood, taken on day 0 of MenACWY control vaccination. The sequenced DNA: TGTGCCAGCAGCGTAGTGGCAACCTCGATCTATGGCTACACCTTC. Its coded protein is CASSVVATSIYGYTF.